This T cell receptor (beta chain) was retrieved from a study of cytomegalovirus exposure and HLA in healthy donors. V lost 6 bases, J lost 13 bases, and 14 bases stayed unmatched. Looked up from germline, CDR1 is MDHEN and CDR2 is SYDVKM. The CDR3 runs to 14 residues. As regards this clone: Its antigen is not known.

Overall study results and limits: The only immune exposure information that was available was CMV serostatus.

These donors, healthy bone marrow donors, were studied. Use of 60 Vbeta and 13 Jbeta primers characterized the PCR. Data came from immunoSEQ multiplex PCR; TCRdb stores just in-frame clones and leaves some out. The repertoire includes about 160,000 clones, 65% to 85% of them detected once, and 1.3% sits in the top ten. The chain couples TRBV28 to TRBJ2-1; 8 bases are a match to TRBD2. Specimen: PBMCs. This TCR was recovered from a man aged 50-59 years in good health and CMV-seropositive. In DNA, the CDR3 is TGTGCCAGCAGCCGACGAGGGGCCGCGGGAGGACAGTTCTTC. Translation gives CASSRRGAAGGQFF. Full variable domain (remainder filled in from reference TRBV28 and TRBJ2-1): DVKVTQSSRYLVKRTGEKVFLECVQDMDHENMFWYRQDPGLGLRLIYFSYDVKMKEKGDIPEGYSVSREKKERFSLILESASTNQTSMYLCASSRRGAAGGQFFGPGTRLTVL.